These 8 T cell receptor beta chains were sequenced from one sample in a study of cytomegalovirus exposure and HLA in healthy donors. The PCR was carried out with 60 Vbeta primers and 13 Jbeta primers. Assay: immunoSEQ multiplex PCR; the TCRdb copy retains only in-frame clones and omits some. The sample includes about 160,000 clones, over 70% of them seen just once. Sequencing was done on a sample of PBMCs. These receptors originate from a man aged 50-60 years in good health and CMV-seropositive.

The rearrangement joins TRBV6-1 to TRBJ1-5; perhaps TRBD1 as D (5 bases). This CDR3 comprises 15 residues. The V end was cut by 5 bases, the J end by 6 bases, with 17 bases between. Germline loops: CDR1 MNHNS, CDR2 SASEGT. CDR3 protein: CASSFTGGRFQPQHF. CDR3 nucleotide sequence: TGTGCCAGCAGTTTTACCGGGGGGAGGTTTCAGCCCCAGCATTTT.

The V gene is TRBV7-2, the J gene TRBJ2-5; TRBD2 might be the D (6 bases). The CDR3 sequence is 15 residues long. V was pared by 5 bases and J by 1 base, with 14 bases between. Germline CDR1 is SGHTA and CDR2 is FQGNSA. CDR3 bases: TGTGCCAGCAGCCAACGGAGGAGGGGCCAAGAGACCCAGTACTTC. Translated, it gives CASSQRRRGQETQYF.

CDR3 sequence reads: CAISESSGFTEAFF. The CDR3 DNA follows: TGTGCCATCAGTGAGTCATCAGGGTTCACTGAAGCTTTCTTT. V gene TRBV10-3 combines with J gene TRBJ1-1, with a tentative D call TRBD1 (5 bases). Deletions cut 0 bases from V and 4 bases from J, with 9 bases between. This CDR3 has 14 residues. The V gene's germline CDR1 is ENHRY and CDR2 SYGVKD.

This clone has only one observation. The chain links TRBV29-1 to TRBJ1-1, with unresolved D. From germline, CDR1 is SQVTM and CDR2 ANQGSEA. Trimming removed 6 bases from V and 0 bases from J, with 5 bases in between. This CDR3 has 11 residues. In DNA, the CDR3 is TGCAGCGTCAGGCTGAACACTGAAGCTTTCTTT. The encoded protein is CSVRLNTEAFF.

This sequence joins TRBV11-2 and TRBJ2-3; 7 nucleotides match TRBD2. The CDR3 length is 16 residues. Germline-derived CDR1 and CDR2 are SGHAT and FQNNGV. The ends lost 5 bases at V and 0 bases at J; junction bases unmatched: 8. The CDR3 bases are TGTGCCAGCAGCGCGTACCGGGGGGAGAGCACAGATACGCAGTATTTT. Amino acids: CASSAYRGESTDTQYF.

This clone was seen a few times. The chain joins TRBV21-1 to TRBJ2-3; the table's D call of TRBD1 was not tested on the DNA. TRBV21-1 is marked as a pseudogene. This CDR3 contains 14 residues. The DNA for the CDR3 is TGTGCCAGCCTCCGGGACAGGAACACAGATACGCAGTATTTT. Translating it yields CASLRDRNTDTQYF.

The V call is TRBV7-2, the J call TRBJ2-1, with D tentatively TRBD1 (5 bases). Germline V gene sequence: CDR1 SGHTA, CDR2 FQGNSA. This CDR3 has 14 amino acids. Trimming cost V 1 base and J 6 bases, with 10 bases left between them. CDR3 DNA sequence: TGTGCCAGCAGCTTAGTTCAGGGAATCAATGAGCAGTTCTTC. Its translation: CASSLVQGINEQFF.

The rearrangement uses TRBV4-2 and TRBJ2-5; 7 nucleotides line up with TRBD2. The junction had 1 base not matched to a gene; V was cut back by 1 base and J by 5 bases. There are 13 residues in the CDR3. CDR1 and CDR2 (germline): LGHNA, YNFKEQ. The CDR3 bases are TGTGCCAGCAGCCAAGGGGAGGGGGAGACCCAGTACTTC. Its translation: CASSQGEGETQYF.